This T cell receptor beta chain was observed in a study of response to subunit inactivated influenza vaccine. This clonotype has a handful of counts. Its specificity is unknown. MiXCR, run by TCRdb on the RT-PCR reads, gives a single entry per CDR3 protein. The table includes a few hundred thousand distinct CDR3 sequences, just over 20% detected once. Study-level results: The authors offered the suggestion that each seasonal influenza vaccination recruits few new T cells.

Sequencing used PBMCs from blood, obtained 21 months after vaccination. The sequence derives from a man between 45 and 75 years old who received an inactivated influenza vaccine.

The DNA of the CDR3 is TGTGCCAGCAGCTTATCAGGGGAAGAGACCCAGTACTTC. This encodes CASSLSGEETQYF. The chain links TRBV11-2 to TRBJ2-5; TRBD1 is a possible D gene (6 bases). The CDR3 covers 13 residues. V was clipped by 2 bases and J by 3 bases, with 7 bases between them. Germline CDR1 and CDR2: SGHAT and FQNNGV.